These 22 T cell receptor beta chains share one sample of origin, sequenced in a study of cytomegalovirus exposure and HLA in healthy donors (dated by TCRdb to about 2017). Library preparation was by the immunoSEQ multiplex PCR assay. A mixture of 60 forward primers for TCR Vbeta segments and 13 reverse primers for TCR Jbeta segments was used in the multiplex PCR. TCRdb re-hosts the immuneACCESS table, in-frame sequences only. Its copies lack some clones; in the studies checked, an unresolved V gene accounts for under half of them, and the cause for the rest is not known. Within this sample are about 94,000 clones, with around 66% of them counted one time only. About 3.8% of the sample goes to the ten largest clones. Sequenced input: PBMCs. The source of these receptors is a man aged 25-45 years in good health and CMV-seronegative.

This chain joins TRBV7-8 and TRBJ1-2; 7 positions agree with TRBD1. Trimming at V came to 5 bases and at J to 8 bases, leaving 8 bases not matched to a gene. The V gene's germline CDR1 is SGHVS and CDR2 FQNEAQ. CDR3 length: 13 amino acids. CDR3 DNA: TGTGCCAGCAGCCCAGGACAGGCTCTCGGCTACACCTTC. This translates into CASSPGQALGYTF.

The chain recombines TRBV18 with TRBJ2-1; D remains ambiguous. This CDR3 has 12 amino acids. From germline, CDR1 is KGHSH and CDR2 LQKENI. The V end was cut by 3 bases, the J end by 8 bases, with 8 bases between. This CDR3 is CASSPSRDEQFF. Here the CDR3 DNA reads TGTGCCAGCTCACCTTCTCGGGATGAGCAGTTCTTC. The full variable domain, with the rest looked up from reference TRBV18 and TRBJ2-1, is NAGVMQNPRHLVRRRGQEARLRCSPMKGHSHVYWYRQLPEEGLKFMVYLQKENIIDESGMPKERFSAEFPKEGPSILRIQQVVRGDSAAYFCASSPSRDEQFFGPGTRLTVL.

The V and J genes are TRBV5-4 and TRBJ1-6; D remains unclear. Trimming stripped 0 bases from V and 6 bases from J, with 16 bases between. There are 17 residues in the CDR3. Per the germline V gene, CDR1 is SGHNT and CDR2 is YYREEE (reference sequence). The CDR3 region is CASSLAVGGPRNSPLHF. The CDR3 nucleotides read TGTGCCAGCAGCTTGGCCGTGGGAGGACCCCGTAATTCACCCCTCCACTTT.

Here the CDR3 DNA reads TGTGCCACCATTGAGGCCCTCCCAGGGAACTATGGCTACACCTTC. This translates into CATIEALPGNYGYTF. The chain links TRBV13 to TRBJ1-2, with D possibly being TRBD1 (5 bases). This CDR3 spans 15 amino acids. The V and J ends lost 10 bases and 2 bases respectively, with 20 bases between them. Per the germline V gene, CDR1 is PRHDT and CDR2 is FYEKMQ (reference sequence).

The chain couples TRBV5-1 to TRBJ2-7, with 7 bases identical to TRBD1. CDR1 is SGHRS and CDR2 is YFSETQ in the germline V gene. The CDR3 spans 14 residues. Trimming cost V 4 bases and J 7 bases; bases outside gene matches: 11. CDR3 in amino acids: CASSPAARGNEQYF. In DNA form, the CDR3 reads TGCGCCAGCAGCCCGGCGGCCAGGGGGAATGAGCAGTACTTC.

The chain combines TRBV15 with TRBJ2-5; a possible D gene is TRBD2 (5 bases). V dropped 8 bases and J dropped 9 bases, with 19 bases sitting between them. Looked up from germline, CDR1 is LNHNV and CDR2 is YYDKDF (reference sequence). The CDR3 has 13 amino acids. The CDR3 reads CATEAGREGAQYF. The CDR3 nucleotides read TGTGCCACCGAGGCGGGTCGAGAGGGCGCCCAGTACTTC.

CDR3: CASSYPPTGGYRNTIYF. CDR3 sequence (DNA): TGTGCCAGCAGCTACCCCCCGACAGGGGGTTATCGAAACACCATATATTTT. The chain recombines TRBV7-9 with TRBJ1-3, with 9 bases matching TRBD1. CDR1 and CDR2 from the germline V gene are SEHNR and FQNEAQ (reference sequence). The CDR3 is 17 residues long. The J segment lost 5 bases and the V segment lost 4 bases, leaving 12 bases of the junction unmatched.

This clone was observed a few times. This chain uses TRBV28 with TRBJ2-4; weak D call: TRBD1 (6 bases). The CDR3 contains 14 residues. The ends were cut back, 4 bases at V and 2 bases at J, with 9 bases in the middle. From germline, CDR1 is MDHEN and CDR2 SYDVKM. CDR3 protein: CASSSGTTKNIQYF. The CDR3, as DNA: TGTGCCAGCAGTTCCGGGACAACCAAAAACATTCAGTACTTC.

Here the CDR3 DNA reads TGTGCCAGCAGTGGTCGGGAATTTCCCCCCCCATTGGGGGGACTTAGCAATCAGCCCCAGCATTTT. Residues: CASSGREFPPPLGGLSNQPQHF. The chain carries TRBV2 and TRBJ1-5; TRBD1 might be the D (5 bases). The germline V gene has CDR1 SNHLY and CDR2 FYNNEI. The CDR3 runs 22 residues. The V end was cut by 4 bases, the J end by 0 bases, with 31 bases between.

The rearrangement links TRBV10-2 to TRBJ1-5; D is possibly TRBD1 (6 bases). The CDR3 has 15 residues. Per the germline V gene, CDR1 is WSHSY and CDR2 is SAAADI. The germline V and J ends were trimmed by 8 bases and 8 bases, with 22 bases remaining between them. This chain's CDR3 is CASARRARGVEPQHF. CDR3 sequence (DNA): TGCGCCAGCGCCCGGCGGGCCAGGGGTGTTGAGCCCCAGCATTTT.

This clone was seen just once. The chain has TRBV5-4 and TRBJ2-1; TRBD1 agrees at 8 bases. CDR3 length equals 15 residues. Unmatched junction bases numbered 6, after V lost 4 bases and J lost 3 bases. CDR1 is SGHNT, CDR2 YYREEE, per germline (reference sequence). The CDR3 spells CASSPDRAFYNEQFF. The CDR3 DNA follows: TGTGCCAGCAGCCCGGACAGGGCCTTCTACAATGAGCAGTTCTTC.

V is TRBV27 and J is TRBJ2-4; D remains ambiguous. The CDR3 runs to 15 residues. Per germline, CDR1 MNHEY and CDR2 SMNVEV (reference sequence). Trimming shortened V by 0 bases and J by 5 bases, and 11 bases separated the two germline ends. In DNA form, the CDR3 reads TGTGCCAGCAGTTTATCAGTAGCCTACCAAAACATTCAGTACTTC. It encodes CASSLSVAYQNIQYF.

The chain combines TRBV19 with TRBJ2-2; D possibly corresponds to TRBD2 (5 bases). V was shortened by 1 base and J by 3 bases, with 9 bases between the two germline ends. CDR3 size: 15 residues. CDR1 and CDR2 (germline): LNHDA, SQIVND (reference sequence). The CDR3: CASSIGGQDTGELFF. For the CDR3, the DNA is TGTGCCAGTAGTATAGGAGGGCAGGACACCGGGGAGCTGTTTTTT.

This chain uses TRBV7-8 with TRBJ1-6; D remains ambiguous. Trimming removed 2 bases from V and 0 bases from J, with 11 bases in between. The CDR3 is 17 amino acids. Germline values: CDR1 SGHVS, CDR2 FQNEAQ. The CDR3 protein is CASSLNVLSSYNSPLHF. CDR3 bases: TGTGCCAGCAGCTTAAACGTATTGAGCTCCTATAATTCACCCCTCCACTTT. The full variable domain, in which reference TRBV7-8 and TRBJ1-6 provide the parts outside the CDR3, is GAGVSQSPRYKVAKRGQDVALRCDPISGHVSLFWYQQALGQGPEFLTYFQNEAQLDKSGLPSDRFFAERPEGSVSTLKIQRTQQEDSAVYLCASSLNVLSSYNSPLHFGNGTRLTVT.

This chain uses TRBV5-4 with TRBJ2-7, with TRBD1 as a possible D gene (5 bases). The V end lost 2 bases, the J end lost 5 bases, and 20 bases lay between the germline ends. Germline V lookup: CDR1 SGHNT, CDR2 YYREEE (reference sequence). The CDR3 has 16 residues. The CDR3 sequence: CASSLGAPSPIDEQYF. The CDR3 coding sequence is TGTGCCAGCAGCTTAGGGGCCCCAAGTCCTATCGACGAGCAGTACTTC.

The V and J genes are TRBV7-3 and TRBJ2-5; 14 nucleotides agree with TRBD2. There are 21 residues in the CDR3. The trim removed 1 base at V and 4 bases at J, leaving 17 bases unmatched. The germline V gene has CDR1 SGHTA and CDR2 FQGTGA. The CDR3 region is CASSLRSGLAGVSGVGETQYF. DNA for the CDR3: TGTGCCAGCAGCTTAAGGTCGGGACTAGCGGGAGTCTCGGGTGTTGGAGAGACCCAGTACTTC.

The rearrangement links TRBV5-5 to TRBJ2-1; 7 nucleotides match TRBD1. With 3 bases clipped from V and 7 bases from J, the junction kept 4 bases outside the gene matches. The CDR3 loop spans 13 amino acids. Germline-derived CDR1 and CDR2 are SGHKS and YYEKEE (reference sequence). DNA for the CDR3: TGTGCCAGCAGCTGGGACAGACAGAATGAGCAGTTCTTC. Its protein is CASSWDRQNEQFF.

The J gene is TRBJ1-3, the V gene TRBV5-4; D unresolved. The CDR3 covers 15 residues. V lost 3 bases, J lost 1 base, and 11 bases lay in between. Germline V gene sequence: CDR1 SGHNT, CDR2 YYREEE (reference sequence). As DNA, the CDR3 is TGTGCCAGCAGCTCGCCGGGAGATTCTGGAAACACCATATATTTT. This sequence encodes CASSSPGDSGNTIYF.

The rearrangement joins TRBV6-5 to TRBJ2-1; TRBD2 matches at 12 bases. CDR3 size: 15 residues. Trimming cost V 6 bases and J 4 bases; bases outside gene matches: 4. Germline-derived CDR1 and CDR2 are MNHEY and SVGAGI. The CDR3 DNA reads TGTGCCAGCAGCTTGACTAGCGGGAGATACAATGAGCAGTTCTTC. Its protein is CASSLTSGRYNEQFF.

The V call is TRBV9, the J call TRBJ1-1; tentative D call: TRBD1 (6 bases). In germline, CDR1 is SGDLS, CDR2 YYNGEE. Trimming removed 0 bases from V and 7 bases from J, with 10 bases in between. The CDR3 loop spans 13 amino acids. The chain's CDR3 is CASSVVSQGEAFF. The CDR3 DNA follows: TGTGCCAGCAGCGTAGTTTCACAGGGTGAAGCTTTCTTT. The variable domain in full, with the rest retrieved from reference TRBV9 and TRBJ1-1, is DSGVTQTPKHLITATGQRVTLRCSPRSGDLSVYWYQQSLDQGLQFLIQYYNGEERAKGNILERFSAQQFPDLHSELNLSSLELGDSALYFCASSVVSQGEAFFGQGTRLTVV.

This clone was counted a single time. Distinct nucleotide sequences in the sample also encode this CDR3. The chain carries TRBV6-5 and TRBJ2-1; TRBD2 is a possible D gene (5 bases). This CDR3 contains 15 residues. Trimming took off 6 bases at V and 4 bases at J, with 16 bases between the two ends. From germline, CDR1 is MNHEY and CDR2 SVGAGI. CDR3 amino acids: CASRSGGRVYNEQFF. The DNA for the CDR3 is TGTGCCAGCAGGAGCGGTGGACGGGTATACAATGAGCAGTTCTTC.

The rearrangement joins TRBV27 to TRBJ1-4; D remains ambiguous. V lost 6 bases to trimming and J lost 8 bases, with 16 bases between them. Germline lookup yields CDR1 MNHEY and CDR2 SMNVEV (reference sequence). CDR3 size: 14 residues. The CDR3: CASRRGLREEKLFF. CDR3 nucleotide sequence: TGTGCCAGCAGGCGCGGGCTGCGAGAGGAAAAACTGTTTTTT. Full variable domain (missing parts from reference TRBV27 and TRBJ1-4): EAQVTQNPRYLITVTGKKLTVTCSQNMNHEYMSWYRQDPGLGLRQIYYSMNVEVTDKGDVPEGYKVSRKEKRNFPLILESPSPNQTSLYFCASRRGLREEKLFFGSGTQLSVL.